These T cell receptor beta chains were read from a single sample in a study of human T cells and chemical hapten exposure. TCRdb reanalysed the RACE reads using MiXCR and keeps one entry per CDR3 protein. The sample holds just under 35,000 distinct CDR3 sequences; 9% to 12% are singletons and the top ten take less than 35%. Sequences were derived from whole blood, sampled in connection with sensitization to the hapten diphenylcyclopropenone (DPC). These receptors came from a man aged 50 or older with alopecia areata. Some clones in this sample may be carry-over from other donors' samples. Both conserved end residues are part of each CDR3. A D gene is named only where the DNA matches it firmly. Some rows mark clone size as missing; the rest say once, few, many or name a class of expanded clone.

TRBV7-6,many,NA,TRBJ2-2,TGTGCCAGCACCCAGGATGTGCAGGGGGGAACCGGGGAGCTGTTTTTT,CASTQDVQGGTGELFF
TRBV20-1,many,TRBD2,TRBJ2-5,TGCAGTGCTCGCGGGAGCGCTAACTACCAAGAGACCCAGTACTTC,CSARGSANYQETQYF
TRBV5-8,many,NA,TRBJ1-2,TGTGCCATCCCCCCCCAGGTGGATGAGAATAACTATGGCTACACCTTC,CAIPPQVDENNYGYTF
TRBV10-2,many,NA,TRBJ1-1,TGCGCCAGCTTCCCGGGGCGAAACCAAGCATACCTCATGAACACTGAAGCTTTCTTT,CASFPGRNQAYLMNTEAFF
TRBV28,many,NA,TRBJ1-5,TGTGCCAGCAGTTTAGGCACAGGGACCCTTAGCAATCAGCCCCAGCATTTT,CASSLGTGTLSNQPQHF
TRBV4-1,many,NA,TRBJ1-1,TGCGCCAGCAGCCAACGTATGGGACTCAACACTGAAGCTTTCTTT,CASSQRMGLNTEAFF
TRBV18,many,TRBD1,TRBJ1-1,TGTGCCAGCTCACCAGGGCAGGGGGGGAACACTGAAGCTTTCTTT,CASSPGQGGNTEAFF
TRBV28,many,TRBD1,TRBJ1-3,TGTGCCAGCAGTACGACAGGGAAGGGGAGGTCTGGAAACACCATATATTTT,CASSTTGKGRSGNTIYF
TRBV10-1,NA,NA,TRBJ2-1,TGCGCCAGCAGTGAGCAGAATGAGCAGTTCTTC,CASSEQNEQFF
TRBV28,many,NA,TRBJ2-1,TGTGCCAGCAGTTTACCGGCGGTTCCCCGGGAGCAGTTCTTC,CASSLPAVPREQFF
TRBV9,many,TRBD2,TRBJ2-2,TGTGCCAGCAGCGTAGGGACTAGCGGGAGGGCCACCGGGGAGCTGTTTTTT,CASSVGTSGRATGELFF
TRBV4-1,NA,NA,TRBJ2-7,TGCGCCAGCAGTTCCCCACAACTAATCTACGAGCAGTACTTC,CASSSPQLIYEQYF
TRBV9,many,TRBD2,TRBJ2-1,TGTGCCAGCAGCGTAACCGGGACTAGCGCCCACAATGAGCAGTTCTTC,CASSVTGTSAHNEQFF
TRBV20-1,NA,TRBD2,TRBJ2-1,TGCAGTGCCCCTCCCTCTAGCGGGGTCGACAATGAGCAGTTCTTC,CSAPPSSGVDNEQFF
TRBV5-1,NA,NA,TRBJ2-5,TGCGCCAGCAGCTTGGAGGGCCAAGAGACCCAGTACTTC,CASSLEGQETQYF
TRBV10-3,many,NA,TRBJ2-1,TGTGCCATCAGTGAGACTAGTCATGAGCAGTTCTTC,CAISETSHEQFF
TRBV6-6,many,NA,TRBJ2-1,TGTGCCAGCAGTACCCTGGATGAGCAGTTCTTC,CASSTLDEQFF
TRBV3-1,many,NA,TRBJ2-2,TGTGCCAGCAGCCAAGATGAGTACACCGGGGAGCTGTTTTTT,CASSQDEYTGELFF
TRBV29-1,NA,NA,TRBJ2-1,TGCAGCGCCCTAGGGGGTACGGAAAATGAGCAGTTCTTC,CSALGGTENEQFF
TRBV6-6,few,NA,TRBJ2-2,TGTGCCAGCAGTTACTCTCCTAGACCTCTGCCCGGGGAGCTGTTTTTT,CASSYSPRPLPGELFF
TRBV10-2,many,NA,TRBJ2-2,TGCGCCACCTCGACCCCTTTCGTGGAAACCGGGGAGCTGTTTTTT,CATSTPFVETGELFF
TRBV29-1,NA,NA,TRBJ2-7,TGCAGCGTTAGTCAGCGGCAGGGCTTCGAGCAGTACTTC,CSVSQRQGFEQYF
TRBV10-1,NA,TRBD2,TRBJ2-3,TGCGCCAGCAGTGCAAGAGGTAGCGGGAGCACAGATACGCAGTATTTT,CASSARGSGSTDTQYF